This TCR beta chain was sequenced in a study of neoadjuvant anti-PD-1 for oral cavity cancer. About the study: Patients without progression received a fourth nivolumab dose around day 43, then surgical resection on days 50-56.

Blood libraries mostly used approximately 0.5 ug genomic DNA, six replicates each. Here immunoSEQ multiplex PCR was the method, and the copy in TCRdb shows in-frame clones only, minus some. The sample has around 12,000 clones, roughly 69% seen once. PBMCs were not maintained or expanded in culture before analysis. The germline V gene has CDR1 LNHDA and CDR2 SQIVND (reference sequence). The CDR3 loop spans 13 amino acids. Trimming shortened V by 2 bases and J by 4 bases, and 8 bases separated the two germline ends. Findings and limits, study-wide: Higher pretreatment Treg/Th17 ratios tracked higher pretreatment blood clonality.

Comments on this clone: Its antigen is unknown.

The gene calls are TRBV19 and TRBJ1-1; D is undetermined. The TCR was taken from a person aged 40 to 85 with oral cavity squamous cell carcinoma. The sequences come from PBMCs, collected before nivolumab (anti-PD-1) treatment. In nucleotides, the CDR3 is TGTGCCAGTAGTATACAGGCGTCCACTGAAGCTTTCTTT. Translation gives CASSIQASTEAFF. The variable domain in full, completed from reference TRBV19 and TRBJ1-1, reads DGGITQSPKYLFRKEGQNVTLSCEQNLNHDAMYWYRQDPGQGLRLIYYSQIVNDFQKGDIAEGYSVSREKKESFPLTVTSAQKNPTAFYLCASSIQASTEAFFGQGTRLTVV.